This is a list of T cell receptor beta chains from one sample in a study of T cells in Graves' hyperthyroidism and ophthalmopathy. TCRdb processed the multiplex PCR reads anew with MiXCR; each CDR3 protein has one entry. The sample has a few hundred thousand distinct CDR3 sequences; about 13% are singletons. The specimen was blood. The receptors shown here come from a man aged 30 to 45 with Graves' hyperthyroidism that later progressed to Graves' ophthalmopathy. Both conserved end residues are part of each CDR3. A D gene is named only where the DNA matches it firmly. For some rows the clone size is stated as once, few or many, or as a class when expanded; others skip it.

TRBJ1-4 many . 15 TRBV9 TGTGCCAGCAGCGTTTTAGGGACGGGGAATGAAAAACTGTTTTTT CASSVLGTGNEKLFF
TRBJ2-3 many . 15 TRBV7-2 TGTGCCAGCAGCTACCTAGCGATTGGGACAGATACGCAGTATTTT CASSYLAIGTDTQYF
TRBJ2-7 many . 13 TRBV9 TGTGCCAGCAGCCCCCGGGCGAGCTACGAGCAGTACTTC CASSPRASYEQYF
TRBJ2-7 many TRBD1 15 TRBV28 TGTGCCAGCAGTTTATTGAGACAGGGGGCGGGGGAGCAGTACTTC CASSLLRQGAGEQYF
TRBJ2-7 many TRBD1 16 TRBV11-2 TGTGCCAGCAGCTCGACAGGGGGGTTAGACTCCTACGAGCAGTACTTC CASSSTGGLDSYEQYF
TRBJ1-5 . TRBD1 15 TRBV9 TGTGCCAGCAGCGACACAGGGGATCGAAATCAGCCCCAGCATTTT CASSDTGDRNQPQHF
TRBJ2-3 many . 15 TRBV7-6 TGTGCCAGCAGCCAGTATACTAGCCCCAGAGATACGCAGTATTTT CASSQYTSPRDTQYF
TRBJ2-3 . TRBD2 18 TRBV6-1 TGTGCCAGCAGTGAAGCTGTGGCTATAGCGGGGGCCACAGATACGCAGTATTTT CASSEAVAIAGATDTQYF
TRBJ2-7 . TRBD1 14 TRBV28 TGTGCCAGCAGTTCCGTCCCGGGACAGGGACGGCAGTACTTC CASSSVPGQGRQYF
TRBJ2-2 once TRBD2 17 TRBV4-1 TGCGCCAGCAGCCAAGGGTTAGCGGGGGGGCAAACCGGGGAGCTGTTTTTT CASSQGLAGGQTGELFF
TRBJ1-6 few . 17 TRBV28 TGTGCCAGCAGTTCAAAACGGCTGAGCTCCTATAATTCACCCCTCCACTTT CASSSKRLSSYNSPLHF
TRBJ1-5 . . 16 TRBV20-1 TGCAGTGCTAGAGAGGCGGGCAGGGGTTTCAATCAGCCCCAGCATTTT CSAREAGRGFNQPQHF
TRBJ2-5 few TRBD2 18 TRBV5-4 TGTGCCAGCAGCTTGGCCGGAGCTAGCGGGGGGCTACAAGAGACCCAGTACTTC CASSLAGASGGLQETQYF
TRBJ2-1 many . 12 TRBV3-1 TGTGCCAGCAGCCAAGATTCTTGGGAGCAGTTCTTC CASSQDSWEQFF
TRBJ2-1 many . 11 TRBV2 TGTGCCAGCAGTGAGGGGAATGAGCAGTTCTTC CASSEGNEQFF
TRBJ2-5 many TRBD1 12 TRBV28 TGTGCCAGTAACAGGGGACAAGAGACCCAGTACTTC CASNRGQETQYF
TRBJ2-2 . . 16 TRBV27 TGTGCCAGCAGTTTACTTGGAAGCGCGAACACCGGGGAGCTGTTTTTT CASSLLGSANTGELFF
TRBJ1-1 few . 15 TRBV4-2 TGTGCCAGCAGCCAAGAAAACCCATTGAACACTGAAGCTTTCTTT CASSQENPLNTEAFF
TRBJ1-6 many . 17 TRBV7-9 TGTGCCAGCAGCTTAGGCGCGTCGTCTTTGTATAATTCACCCCTCCACTTT CASSLGASSLYNSPLHF
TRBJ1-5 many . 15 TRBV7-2 TGTGCCAGCAGCTTAGAAGTTCGAGGGAATCAGCCCCAGCATTTT CASSLEVRGNQPQHF
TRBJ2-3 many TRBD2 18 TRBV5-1 TGCGCCAGCAGCCCAAGACTAGCGGGGGGCCTCTTGACAGATACGCAGTATTTT CASSPRLAGGLLTDTQYF
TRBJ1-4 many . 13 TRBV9 TGTGCCAGCAGCGTAGATGGGTATGAAAAACTGTTTTTT CASSVDGYEKLFF
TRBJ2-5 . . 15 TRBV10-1 TGCGCCAGCAGTGAGATGAGGGGGGTCCCAGAGACCCAGTACTTC CASSEMRGVPETQYF
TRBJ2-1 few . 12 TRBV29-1 TGCAGCGTTGTCAAAAACGGCAATGAGCAGTTCTTC CSVVKNGNEQFF
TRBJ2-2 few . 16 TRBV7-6 TGTGCCAGCAGCGCTTTCGCGCGGGGGAACACCGGGGAGCTGTTTTTT CASSAFARGNTGELFF
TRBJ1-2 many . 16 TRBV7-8 TGTGCCAGCAGCTTATGGCAGACGGATTTAAACTATGGCTACACCTTC CASSLWQTDLNYGYTF
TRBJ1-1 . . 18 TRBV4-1 TGCGCCAGCAGAGGACCGGGGACCGCCCTCATCGGGAACACTGAAGCTTTCTTT CASRGPGTALIGNTEAFF
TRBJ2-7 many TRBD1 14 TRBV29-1 TGCAGCGTTGAAAGGCGGGGACAGGGGAACGAGCAGTACTTC CSVERRGQGNEQYF
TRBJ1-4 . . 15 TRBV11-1 TGTGCCAGCAGCTTACGGCCGACAACTAATGAAAAACTGTTTTTT CASSLRPTTNEKLFF
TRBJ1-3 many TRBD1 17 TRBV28 TGTGCCAGCAGTTTAAGTGGGACAGTTTTCTCTGGAAACACCATATATTTT CASSLSGTVFSGNTIYF
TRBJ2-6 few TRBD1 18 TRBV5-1 TGCGCCAGCAGCCGATACCAGGGGGTGGCACCTGGGGCCAACGTCCTGACTTTC CASSRYQGVAPGANVLTF
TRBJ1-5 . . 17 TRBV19 TGTGCCAGTAGTGTGTCCGGGACCGGCTGGGGGGGTCAGCCCCAGCATTTT CASSVSGTGWGGQPQHF
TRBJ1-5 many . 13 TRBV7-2 TGTGCCAGCAGCTTACAGGCAAATCAGCCCCAGCATTTT CASSLQANQPQHF
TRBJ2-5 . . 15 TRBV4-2 TGTGCCAGCAGCCAAGATCGGGGGGCCCAAGAGACCCAGTACTTC CASSQDRGAQETQYF
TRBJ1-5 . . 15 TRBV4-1 TGCGCCAGCAGCGTCGCGGGGGGAGGCAATCAGCCCCAGCATTTT CASSVAGGGNQPQHF
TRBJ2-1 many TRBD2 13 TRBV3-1 TGTGCCAGCAGCTTACGGGGGGTCGATGAGCAGTTCTTC CASSLRGVDEQFF
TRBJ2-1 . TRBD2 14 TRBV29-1 TGCAGCACCACCGGGACTATCAATTGGAATGAGCAGTTCTTC CSTTGTINWNEQFF
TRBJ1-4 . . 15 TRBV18 TGTGCCAGCTCGGATGGGGGGGCCGTTAATGAAAAACTGTTTTTT CASSDGGAVNEKLFF
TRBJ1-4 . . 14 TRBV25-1 TGTGCCAGCAGTGAAAGGCGCTCGCGGGAAAAACTGTTTTTT CASSERRSREKLFF
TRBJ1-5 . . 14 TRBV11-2 TGTGCCAGCAGAGGACAGTCGGGTTTGGAGCCCCAGCATTTT CASRGQSGLEPQHF
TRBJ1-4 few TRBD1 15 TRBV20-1 TGCAGTGCTAGAGGGCAACAGGGGCTTAATGAAAAACTGTTTTTT CSARGQQGLNEKLFF
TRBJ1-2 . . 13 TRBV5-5 TGTGCCAGCAGGCCGTCAGGGAATTATGGCTACACCTTC CASRPSGNYGYTF
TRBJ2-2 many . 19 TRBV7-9 TGTGCCAGCAGCTTAAGGTCAGGCCGGGGCATCGGAAACACCGGGGAGCTGTTTTTT CASSLRSGRGIGNTGELFF
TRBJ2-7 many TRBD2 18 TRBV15 TGTGCCACCAGCAGAGAGGCTAGCGGGGCCGCCATTCATTACGAGCAGTACTTC CATSREASGAAIHYEQYF
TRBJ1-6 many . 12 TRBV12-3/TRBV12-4 TGTGCCAGCAGAACAGGATTTTCACCCCTCCACTTT CASRTGFSPLHF
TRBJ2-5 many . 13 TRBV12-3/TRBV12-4 TGTGCCAGCAGTTCGGGACCCTCCTCGGCCCAGTACTTC CASSSGPSSAQYF
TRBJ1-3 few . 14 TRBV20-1 TGCAGTGCTAGCGGGACGACAACTGGAAACACCATATATTTT CSASGTTTGNTIYF
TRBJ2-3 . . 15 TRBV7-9 TGTGCCAGCAGCTCTGGCAGCCGGGGTACAGATACGCAGTATTTT CASSSGSRGTDTQYF
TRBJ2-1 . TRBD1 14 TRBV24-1 TGTGCCACCAGTGATTTGACAGGGGGGAATGAGCAGTTCTTC CATSDLTGGNEQFF
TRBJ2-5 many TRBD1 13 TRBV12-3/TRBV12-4 TGTGCCAGCGGACGGGACAGGGGGGAGACCCAGTACTTC CASGRDRGETQYF
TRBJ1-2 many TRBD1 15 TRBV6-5 TGTGCCAGCAGTTACTCCTCGGGACAGGTTTATGGCTACACCTTC CASSYSSGQVYGYTF
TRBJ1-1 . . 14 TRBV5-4 TGTGCCAGCAGCGACGGGACACTGAACACTGAAGCTTTCTTT CASSDGTLNTEAFF
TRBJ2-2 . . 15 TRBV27 TGTGCCAGCAGCTGGGGGGGCCTGGGCACCGGGGAGCTGTTTTTT CASSWGGLGTGELFF
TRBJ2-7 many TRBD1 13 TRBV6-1 TGTGCCAGCGGGACAGACCTCTCCTACGAGCAGTACTTC CASGTDLSYEQYF
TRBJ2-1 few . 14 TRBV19 TGTGCCAGTAGTATCCAGGGCGCGAACGTAGAGCAGTTCTTC CASSIQGANVEQFF
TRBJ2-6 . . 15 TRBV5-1 TGCGCCAGCAGCACCGACCACTCTGGGGCCAACGTCCTGACTTTC CASSTDHSGANVLTF
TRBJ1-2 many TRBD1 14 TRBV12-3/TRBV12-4 TGTGCCAGCAGTTCGGGACAGGGTTACGATGGCTACACCTTC CASSSGQGYDGYTF
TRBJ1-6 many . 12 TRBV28 TGTGCCAGCAGTTTAGAGTATTCACCCCTCCACTTT CASSLEYSPLHF
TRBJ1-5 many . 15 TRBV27 TGTGCCAGCAGTTTTGGCGGGGGAATAGGGCAGCCCCAGCATTTT CASSFGGGIGQPQHF
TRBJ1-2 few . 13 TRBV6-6 TGTGCCAGCAGTTACGCAGGCTCGGTTGGCTACACCTTC CASSYAGSVGYTF